These 5 T cell receptor beta chains originate from one sample sequenced in a study of Graves' ophthalmopathy and Graves' hyperthyroidism. The study amplified TCR beta CDR3 regions using RNA transcripts. After a first-round RT-PCR with HTBI primers, a second-round multiplex PCR was run. Via MiXCR, TCRdb re-called the multiplex PCR reads, giving one row per CDR3 protein. In the table there are a few hundred thousand distinct CDR3 sequences, roughly 16% of which are singletons. The sample consisted of peripheral blood. These receptors originate from an adult man with Graves' ophthalmopathy.

This clonotype was seen many times. V gene TRBV4-3 combines with J gene TRBJ1-5; D is ambiguous. V lost 3 bases to trimming and J lost 2 bases, with 8 bases between them. The CDR3 spans 14 residues. Germline V CDR1 and CDR2: LGHNA, YSLEER. CDR3 in amino acids: CASSHGVGNQPQHF. Written as DNA, the CDR3 is TGCGCCAGCAGCCACGGTGTGGGCAATCAGCCCCAGCATTTT.

This clonotype has ten or more counts. The chain employs TRBV12-3 or TRBV12-4 and TRBJ2-5; D might be TRBD1 or TRBD2, each matching 5 bases. V was trimmed by 2 bases and J by 4 bases, leaving 14 bases between them. This CDR3 has 15 residues. DNA for the CDR3: TGTGCCAGCAGTTTACAGACAGCTGGGGGAGAGACCCAGTACTTC. It encodes CASSLQTAGGETQYF.

This clonotype was observed many times. The chain uses TRBV6-5 and TRBJ1-1, with a tentative D call TRBD1 (6 bases). Looked up from germline, CDR1 is MNHEY and CDR2 is SVGAGI. Trimming left V 6 bases short and J 8 bases short, with 16 bases between. The CDR3 has 13 residues. As DNA, the CDR3 is TGTGCCAGCAGAAGAACAGGGACGGTAGAAGCTTTCTTT. This gives the protein CASRRTGTVEAFF.

This clonotype has at least ten counts. The chain employs TRBV12-3 or TRBV12-4 and TRBJ2-4; possibly TRBD1 or TRBD2 for D (5 bases each). The V and J ends lost 3 bases and 4 bases respectively, with 13 bases between them. This CDR3 has 15 residues. This CDR3 is CASSFRGVGKNIQYF. CDR3 DNA: TGTGCCAGCAGTTTCCGGGGCGTGGGTAAAAACATTCAGTACTTC.

This clonotype was seen at least ten times. The chain uses TRBV7-2 and TRBJ2-5; D call uncertain. Trimming stripped 5 bases from V and 5 bases from J, with 6 bases between. The CDR3 covers 11 residues. Germline V CDR1 and CDR2: SGHTA, FQGNSA. CDR3 residues: CASSHSETQYF. The CDR3 DNA is TGTGCCAGCAGCCACTCGGAGACCCAGTACTTC.